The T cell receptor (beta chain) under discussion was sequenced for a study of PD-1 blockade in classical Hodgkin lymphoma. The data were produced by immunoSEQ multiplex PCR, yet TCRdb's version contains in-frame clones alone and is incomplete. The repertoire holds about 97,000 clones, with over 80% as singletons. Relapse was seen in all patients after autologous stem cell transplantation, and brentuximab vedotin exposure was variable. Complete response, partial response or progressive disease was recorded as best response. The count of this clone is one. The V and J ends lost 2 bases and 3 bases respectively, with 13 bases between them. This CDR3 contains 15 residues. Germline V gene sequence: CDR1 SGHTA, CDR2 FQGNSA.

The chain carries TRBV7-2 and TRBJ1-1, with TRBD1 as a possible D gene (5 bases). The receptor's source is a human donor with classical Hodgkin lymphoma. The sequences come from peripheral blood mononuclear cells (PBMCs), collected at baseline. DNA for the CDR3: TGTGCCAGCAGCTTAAACGAGTGGGGGGACACTGAAGCTTTCTTT. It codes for CASSLNEWGDTEAFF. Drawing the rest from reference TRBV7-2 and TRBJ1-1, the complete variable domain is GAGVSQSPSNKVTEKGKDVELRCDPISGHTALYWYRQSLGQGLEFLIYFQGNSAPDKSGLPSDRFSAERTGGSVSTLTIQRTQQEDSAVYLCASSLNEWGDTEAFFGQGTRLTVV.